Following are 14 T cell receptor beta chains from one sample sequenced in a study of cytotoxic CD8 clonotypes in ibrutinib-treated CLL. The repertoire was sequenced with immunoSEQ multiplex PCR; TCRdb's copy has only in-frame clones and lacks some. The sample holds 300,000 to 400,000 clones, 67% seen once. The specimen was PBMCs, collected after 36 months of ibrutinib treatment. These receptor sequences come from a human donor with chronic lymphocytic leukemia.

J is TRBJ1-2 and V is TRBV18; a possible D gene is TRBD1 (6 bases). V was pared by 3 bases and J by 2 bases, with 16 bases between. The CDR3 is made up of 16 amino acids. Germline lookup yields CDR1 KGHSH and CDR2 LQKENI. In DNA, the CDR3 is TGTGCCAGCTCACCGCTACAGGGTCCTTCAAACTATGGCTACACCTTC. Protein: CASSPLQGPSNYGYTF. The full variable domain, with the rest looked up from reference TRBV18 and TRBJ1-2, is NAGVMQNPRHLVRRRGQEARLRCSPMKGHSHVYWYRQLPEEGLKFMVYLQKENIIDESGMPKERFSAEFPKEGPSILRIQQVVRGDSAAYFCASSPLQGPSNYGYTFGSGTRLTVV.

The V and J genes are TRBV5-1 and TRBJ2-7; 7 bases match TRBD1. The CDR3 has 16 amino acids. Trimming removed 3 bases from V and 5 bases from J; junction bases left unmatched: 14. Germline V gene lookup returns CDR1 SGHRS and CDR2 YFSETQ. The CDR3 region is CASSSMATGQRDEQYF. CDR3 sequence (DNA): TGCGCCAGCAGCTCGATGGCGACAGGGCAAAGGGACGAGCAGTACTTC.

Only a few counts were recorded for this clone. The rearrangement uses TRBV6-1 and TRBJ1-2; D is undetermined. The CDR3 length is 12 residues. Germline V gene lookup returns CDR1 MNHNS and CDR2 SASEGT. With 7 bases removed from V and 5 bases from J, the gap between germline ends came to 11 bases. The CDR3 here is CASTTGGYGYTF. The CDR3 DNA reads TGTGCCAGCACTACTGGAGGGTATGGCTACACCTTC.

DNA for the CDR3: TGTGCCAGCAGTTACCCGGGACAGGGAGCAGATACGCAGTATTTT. This codes for CASSYPGQGADTQYF. The chain has TRBV6-6 and TRBJ2-3; TRBD1 aligns across 9 bases. V was pared by 2 bases and J by 4 bases, with 4 bases of the junction left unmatched. The CDR3 sequence is 15 residues long. CDR1 and CDR2 from the germline V gene are MNHNY and SVGAGI (reference sequence).

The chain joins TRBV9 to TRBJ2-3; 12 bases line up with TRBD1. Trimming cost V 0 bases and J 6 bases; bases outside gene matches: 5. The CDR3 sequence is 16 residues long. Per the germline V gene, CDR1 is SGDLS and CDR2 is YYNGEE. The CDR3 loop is CASSVAGTGGFDTQYF. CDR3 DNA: TGTGCCAGCAGCGTAGCAGGGACAGGGGGCTTCGATACGCAGTATTTT.

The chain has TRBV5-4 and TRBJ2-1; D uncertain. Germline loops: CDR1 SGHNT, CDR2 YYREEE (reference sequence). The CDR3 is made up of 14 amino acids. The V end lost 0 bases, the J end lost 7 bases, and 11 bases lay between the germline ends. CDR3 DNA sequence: TGTGCCAGCAGCTTGGGCGCCAGTGGAAATGAGCAGTTCTTC. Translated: CASSLGASGNEQFF.

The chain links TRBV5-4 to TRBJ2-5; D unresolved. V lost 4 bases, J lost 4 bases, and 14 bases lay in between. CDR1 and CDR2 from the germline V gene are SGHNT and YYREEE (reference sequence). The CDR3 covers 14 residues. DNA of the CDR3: TGTGCCAGCAGCATCCCTAACGTGGGAGAGACCCAGTACTTC. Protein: CASSIPNVGETQYF.

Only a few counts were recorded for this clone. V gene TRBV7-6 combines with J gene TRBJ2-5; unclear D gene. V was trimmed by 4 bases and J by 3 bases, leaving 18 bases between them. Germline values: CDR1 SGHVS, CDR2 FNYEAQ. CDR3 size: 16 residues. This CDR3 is CASSWHTLRKEETQYF. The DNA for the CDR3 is TGTGCCAGCAGCTGGCACACCCTGAGGAAGGAAGAGACCCAGTACTTC. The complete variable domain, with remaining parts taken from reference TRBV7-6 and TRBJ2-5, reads GAGVSQSPRYKVTKRGQDVALRCDPISGHVSLYWYRQALGQGPEFLTYFNYEAQQDKSGLPNDRFSAERPEGSISTLTIQRTEQRDSAMYRCASSWHTLRKEETQYFGPGTRLLVL.

CDR3 residues: CASSYGLAGIQYF. The CDR3 DNA follows: TGTGCCAGCAGTTACGGACTAGCAGGCATTCAGTACTTC. This chain joins TRBV6-6 and TRBJ2-4; 8 bases map to TRBD2. Germline V gives CDR1 MNHNY, CDR2 SVGAGI (reference sequence). Unmatched junction bases numbered 3, after V lost 2 bases and J lost 9 bases. This CDR3 is 13 amino acids long.

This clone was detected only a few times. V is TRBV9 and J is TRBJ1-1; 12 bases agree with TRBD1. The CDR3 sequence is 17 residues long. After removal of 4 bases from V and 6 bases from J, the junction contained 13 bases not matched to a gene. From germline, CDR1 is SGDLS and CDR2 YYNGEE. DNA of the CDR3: TGTGCCAGCAGCCCAGGGACAGGGGGCGCATACCGTTCTGAAGCTTTCTTT. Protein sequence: CASSPGTGGAYRSEAFF.

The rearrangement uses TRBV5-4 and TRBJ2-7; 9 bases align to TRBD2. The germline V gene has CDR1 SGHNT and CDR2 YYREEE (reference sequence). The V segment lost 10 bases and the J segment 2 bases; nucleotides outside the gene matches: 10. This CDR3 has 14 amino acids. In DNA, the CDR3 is TGTGCCGTAGACGGGCTAGCGGGACCCTACGAGCAGTACTTC. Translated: CAVDGLAGPYEQYF.

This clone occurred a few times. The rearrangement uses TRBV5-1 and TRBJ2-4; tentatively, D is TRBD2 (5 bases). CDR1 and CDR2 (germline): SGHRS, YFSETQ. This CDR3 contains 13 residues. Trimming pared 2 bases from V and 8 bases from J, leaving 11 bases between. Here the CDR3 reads CASSFRGGDIQYF. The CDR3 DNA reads TGCGCCAGCAGCTTTCGGGGTGGGGACATTCAGTACTTC.

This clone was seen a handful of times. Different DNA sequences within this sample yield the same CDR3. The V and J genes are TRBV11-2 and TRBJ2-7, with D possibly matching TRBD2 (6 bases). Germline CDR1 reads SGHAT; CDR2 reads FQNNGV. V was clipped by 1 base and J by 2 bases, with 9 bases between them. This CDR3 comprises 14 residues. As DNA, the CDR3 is TGTGCCAGCAGCTTAGTGCGGGGACCCTACGAGCAGTACTTC. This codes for CASSLVRGPYEQYF. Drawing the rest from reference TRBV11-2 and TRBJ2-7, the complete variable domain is EAGVAQSPRYKIIEKRQSVAFWCNPISGHATLYWYQQILGQGPKLLIQFQNNGVVDDSQLPKDRFSAERLKGVDSTLKIQPAKLEDSAVYLCASSLVRGPYEQYFGPGTRLTVT.

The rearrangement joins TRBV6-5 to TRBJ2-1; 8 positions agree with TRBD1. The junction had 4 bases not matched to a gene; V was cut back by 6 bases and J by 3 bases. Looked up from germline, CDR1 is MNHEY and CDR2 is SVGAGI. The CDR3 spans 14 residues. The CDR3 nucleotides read TGTGCCAGCAGACGGACAGGGTTCTACAATGAGCAGTTCTTC. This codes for CASRRTGFYNEQFF.